This is a list of T cell receptor beta chains from one sample in a study of breast tumors, draining lymph nodes, adjacent tissues. TCRdb fed the multiplex PCR reads into MiXCR, producing one record per CDR3 protein. The data hold approximately 230,000 distinct CDR3 sequences, with less than 35% observed a single time. Sequencing was carried out using axillary lymph node tissue. All receptors derive from a female donor with breast cancer. Some clones in this sample may be carry-over from other donors' samples. Each CDR3 is given with its conserved first and last residue. A D gene is named only where the DNA matches it firmly. Not every row has a clone size; where given, it reads once, few, many or a size class.

D gene: TRBD1
J gene: TRBJ2-7
V gene: TRBV11-2
clone size: many
CDR3 DNA: TGTGCCAGCAGCTCAGGGGTTGGGACAGCTTTCTACGAGCAGTACTTC
CDR3 protein: CASSSGVGTAFYEQYF

D gene: TRBD1
J gene: TRBJ2-2
V gene: TRBV7-9
clone size: many
CDR3 DNA: TGTGCCAGCAGGCGACAGGGGGAATATACCGGGGAGCTGTTTTTT
CDR3 protein: CASRRQGEYTGELFF

D gene: TRBD2
J gene: TRBJ2-1
V gene: TRBV7-6
clone size: many
CDR3 DNA: TGTGCCAGCAGCTCCCGGGGACTAGCGGACTACAATGAGCAGTTCTTC
CDR3 protein: CASSSRGLADYNEQFF

D gene: -
J gene: TRBJ2-3
V gene: TRBV20-1
clone size: many
CDR3 DNA: TGCAGTGCTCTTACTAGTACTACGCAGTATTTT
CDR3 protein: CSALTSTTQYF

D gene: -
J gene: TRBJ1-3
V gene: TRBV7-2
clone size: many
CDR3 DNA: TGTGCCAGCAGCGTAGAGACGACAGGAAACACCATATATTTT
CDR3 protein: CASSVETTGNTIYF

D gene: TRBD1
J gene: TRBJ2-3
V gene: TRBV6-5
clone size: -
CDR3 DNA: TGTGCCAGCAGTCCCCCGACAGGGGGCTACACAGATACGCAGTATTTT
CDR3 protein: CASSPPTGGYTDTQYF

D gene: -
J gene: TRBJ2-1
V gene: TRBV6-2/TRBV6-3
clone size: -
CDR3 DNA: TGTGCCAGCAGCACCAACAGGGTGGAGGATGAGCAGTTCTTC
CDR3 protein: CASSTNRVEDEQFF

D gene: TRBD2
J gene: TRBJ2-1
V gene: TRBV11-1
clone size: many
CDR3 DNA: TGTGCCAGCAGCCGGACTAGCGGGGGACTCCTCTCCGGCAATGAGCAGTTCTTC
CDR3 protein: CASSRTSGGLLSGNEQFF

D gene: -
J gene: TRBJ2-2
V gene: TRBV7-6
clone size: many
CDR3 DNA: TGTGCCAGCAGCCCGCCGGTCTCCGTGATGGGGGAGCTGTTTTTT
CDR3 protein: CASSPPVSVMGELFF

D gene: TRBD1
J gene: TRBJ1-5
V gene: TRBV6-1
clone size: many
CDR3 DNA: TGTGCCAGCAGTCGGGACAGAGTCAATCAGCCCCAGCATTTT
CDR3 protein: CASSRDRVNQPQHF

D gene: TRBD2
J gene: TRBJ2-2
V gene: TRBV6-5
clone size: few
CDR3 DNA: TGTGCCAGCAGTCACCCGGCTAGCGGGAACACCGGGGAGCTGTTTTTT
CDR3 protein: CASSHPASGNTGELFF

D gene: -
J gene: TRBJ2-3
V gene: TRBV5-8
clone size: many
CDR3 DNA: TGTGCCAGCAGCTTGGGGCTTAGCGGCACAGATACGCAGTATTTT
CDR3 protein: CASSLGLSGTDTQYF

D gene: TRBD1
J gene: TRBJ1-6
V gene: TRBV27
clone size: few
CDR3 DNA: TGTGCCAGCAGACCCCGACAGGGGGCCTATTCACCCCTCCACTTT
CDR3 protein: CASRPRQGAYSPLHF

D gene: -
J gene: TRBJ2-3
V gene: TRBV11-2
clone size: -
CDR3 DNA: TGTGCCAGCGGCACCCGGACCGGCACAGATACGCAGTATTTT
CDR3 protein: CASGTRTGTDTQYF

D gene: -
J gene: TRBJ2-5
V gene: TRBV5-1
clone size: -
CDR3 DNA: TGCGCCAGCAATAATCTCGGGGTAGAGGAAGAGACCCAGTACTTC
CDR3 protein: CASNNLGVEEETQYF

D gene: -
J gene: TRBJ1-1
V gene: TRBV24-1
clone size: few
CDR3 DNA: TGTGCCACCAGTGACCCAAACACGGGGGACGCTGAAGCTTTCTTT
CDR3 protein: CATSDPNTGDAEAFF

D gene: TRBD2
J gene: TRBJ2-1
V gene: TRBV5-1
clone size: many
CDR3 DNA: TGCGCCAGCAGCTTGGACAGCGGGGGGGCGTTGGATGAGCAGTTCTTC
CDR3 protein: CASSLDSGGALDEQFF

D gene: -
J gene: TRBJ2-1
V gene: TRBV12-3/TRBV12-4
clone size: once
CDR3 DNA: TGTGCCAGCAGCCAAGAGTTACTAGTGTCCCACAATGAGCAGTTCTTC
CDR3 protein: CASSQELLVSHNEQFF

D gene: -
J gene: TRBJ1-2
V gene: TRBV9
clone size: many
CDR3 DNA: TGTGCCAGCAGCGTAGTGGCAGGGGCTGGCTCTAACTATGGCTACACCTTC
CDR3 protein: CASSVVAGAGSNYGYTF

D gene: -
J gene: TRBJ2-1
V gene: TRBV5-1
clone size: many
CDR3 DNA: TGCGCCAGCAGCGAGGGACTTACGGATTACAATGAGCAGTTCTTC
CDR3 protein: CASSEGLTDYNEQFF

D gene: -
J gene: TRBJ2-3
V gene: TRBV7-9
clone size: many
CDR3 DNA: TGTGCCAGCAGCTTAGGGATCGTATCAGATACGCAGTATTTT
CDR3 protein: CASSLGIVSDTQYF

D gene: TRBD2
J gene: TRBJ2-1
V gene: TRBV20-1
clone size: once
CDR3 DNA: TGCAGTGCTCTAGCCCCTAGCGGGACGACCTACAATGAGCAGTTCTTC
CDR3 protein: CSALAPSGTTYNEQFF

D gene: -
J gene: TRBJ2-2
V gene: TRBV12-3/TRBV12-4
clone size: many
CDR3 DNA: TGTGCCAGCAGTTCCAGGAACACCGGGGAGCTGTTTTTT
CDR3 protein: CASSSRNTGELFF

D gene: TRBD1
J gene: TRBJ1-6
V gene: TRBV5-4
clone size: many
CDR3 DNA: TGTGCCAGCAGCTTGGGCCCGGGACAGAAAAATTCACCCCTCCACTTT
CDR3 protein: CASSLGPGQKNSPLHF

D gene: TRBD1
J gene: TRBJ2-5
V gene: TRBV7-2
clone size: -
CDR3 DNA: TGTGCCAGCAGCTTTGGGACAGGGTTGGAGACCCAGTACTTC
CDR3 protein: CASSFGTGLETQYF

D gene: -
J gene: TRBJ2-1
V gene: TRBV6-1
clone size: few
CDR3 DNA: TGTGCCAGCAGTCGGGTATACAATGAGCAGTTCTTC
CDR3 protein: CASSRVYNEQFF

D gene: -
J gene: TRBJ1-2
V gene: TRBV7-9
clone size: few
CDR3 DNA: TGTGCCAGCAGCTTAGGGGTAATATTAGACTATGGCTACCCCTTC
CDR3 protein: CASSLGVILDYGYPF

D gene: TRBD2
J gene: TRBJ2-6
V gene: TRBV5-1
clone size: -
CDR3 DNA: TGCGCCAGCAGCCTCGGGACTAGCGGGGGGGACGTGGGGGCCAACGTCCTGACTTTC
CDR3 protein: CASSLGTSGGDVGANVLTF

D gene: TRBD2
J gene: TRBJ2-3
V gene: TRBV19
clone size: many
CDR3 DNA: TGTGCCAGTAGTCCCGGGGGGTTGGCAGATACGCAGTATTTT
CDR3 protein: CASSPGGLADTQYF

D gene: TRBD1
J gene: TRBJ2-3
V gene: TRBV3-1
clone size: many
CDR3 DNA: TGTGCCAGCAGCCAAGGTAGGGGGCGCTCAGATACGCAGTATTTT
CDR3 protein: CASSQGRGRSDTQYF

D gene: TRBD1
J gene: TRBJ2-7
V gene: TRBV30
clone size: few
CDR3 DNA: TGTGCCTGGAGTTTAGCGACAGGGACCTACGAGCAGTACTTC
CDR3 protein: CAWSLATGTYEQYF

D gene: -
J gene: TRBJ2-1
V gene: TRBV7-8
clone size: -
CDR3 DNA: TGTGCCAGCAGCAAACCGCCGGGAGTAAAGTCCAATGAGCAATTCTTC
CDR3 protein: CASSKPPGVKSNEQFF

D gene: TRBD1
J gene: TRBJ2-1
V gene: TRBV7-3
clone size: many
CDR3 DNA: TGTGCCAGCAGCTTGGGCGGACAGGGCGAGCAGTTCTTC
CDR3 protein: CASSLGGQGEQFF

D gene: -
J gene: TRBJ2-1
V gene: TRBV10-3
clone size: many
CDR3 DNA: TGTGCCATCAGTCAGGAGGGACCAGGAGGGAATGAGCAGTTCTTC
CDR3 protein: CAISQEGPGGNEQFF

D gene: -
J gene: TRBJ1-1
V gene: TRBV6-2/TRBV6-3
clone size: -
CDR3 DNA: TGTGCCAGCAGTTACTCGCAGGGGTTGAACACTGAAGCTTTCTTT
CDR3 protein: CASSYSQGLNTEAFF

D gene: -
J gene: TRBJ2-5
V gene: TRBV20-1
clone size: -
CDR3 DNA: TGCAGTGCCCGCCGAGGGGGGCTGGGAGAGACCCAGTACTTC
CDR3 protein: CSARRGGLGETQYF

D gene: -
J gene: TRBJ2-1
V gene: TRBV28
clone size: -
CDR3 DNA: TGTGCCAGCAGACAGCTCCGCAATGAGCAGCTCTTC
CDR3 protein: CASRQLRNEQLF

D gene: -
J gene: TRBJ1-2
V gene: TRBV7-2
clone size: -
CDR3 DNA: TGTGCCAGCAGCTTGGGGTTGGGGACTAACTATGGCTACCCCTTC
CDR3 protein: CASSLGLGTNYGYPF

D gene: -
J gene: TRBJ1-2
V gene: TRBV6-5
clone size: -
CDR3 DNA: TGTGCCAGCAGTCAAGACCGGGACATTCGGAATGGCTACACCTTC
CDR3 protein: CASSQDRDIRNGYTF

D gene: -
J gene: TRBJ2-7
V gene: TRBV7-9
clone size: many
CDR3 DNA: TGTGCCAGCAGCTTAAGGGCCGACGAGCAGTACTTC
CDR3 protein: CASSLRADEQYF

D gene: TRBD1
J gene: TRBJ2-1
V gene: TRBV20-1
clone size: many
CDR3 DNA: TGCAGTGCTAGCCCGACAGGGGTCGGGAATGAGCAGTTCTTC
CDR3 protein: CSASPTGVGNEQFF

D gene: TRBD1
J gene: TRBJ1-4
V gene: TRBV20-1
clone size: -
CDR3 DNA: TGCAGTGTCCCCAAGGGGGCCGATGGGCTGTTTTTT
CDR3 protein: CSVPKGADGLFF

D gene: TRBD1
J gene: TRBJ2-5
V gene: TRBV7-3
clone size: -
CDR3 DNA: TGTGCCAGCAGCCTAAGGACAGGGGATTGGGAGACCCAGTACTTC
CDR3 protein: CASSLRTGDWETQYF

D gene: -
J gene: TRBJ1-3
V gene: TRBV2
clone size: many
CDR3 DNA: TGTGCCGGCACAGGAAACTCTGGAAACACCATATATTTT
CDR3 protein: CAGTGNSGNTIYF

D gene: -
J gene: TRBJ2-2
V gene: TRBV2
clone size: many
CDR3 DNA: TGTGCCAGCAATCGTCTTTCTTCCACCGGGGAGCTGTTTTTT
CDR3 protein: CASNRLSSTGELFF

D gene: -
J gene: TRBJ1-1
V gene: TRBV5-1
clone size: -
CDR3 DNA: TGCGCCAGCAGCTTGGTGGGCCCTCCCAACACTGAAGCTTTCTTT
CDR3 protein: CASSLVGPPNTEAFF

D gene: TRBD1
J gene: TRBJ1-6
V gene: TRBV19
clone size: -
CDR3 DNA: TGTGCCAGTAGTACCCGGGACAGAAATTCACCCCTCCACTTT
CDR3 protein: CASSTRDRNSPLHF

D gene: -
J gene: TRBJ1-4
V gene: TRBV5-1
clone size: many
CDR3 DNA: TGCGCCAGCAGGAAGTGGAGTACGGCTAATGAAAAACTGTTTTTT
CDR3 protein: CASRKWSTANEKLFF

D gene: -
J gene: TRBJ1-2
V gene: TRBV9
clone size: many
CDR3 DNA: TGTGCCAGCAGCGTAGATAATGGTGGCTACACCTTC
CDR3 protein: CASSVDNGGYTF

D gene: -
J gene: TRBJ1-2
V gene: TRBV2
clone size: -
CDR3 DNA: TGTGCCAGCAGTGCGGTTGATGGCTACACCTTC
CDR3 protein: CASSAVDGYTF

D gene: -
J gene: TRBJ2-2
V gene: TRBV7-2
clone size: many
CDR3 DNA: TGTGCCAGCAGCTTAGTCACCGGGGAGCTGTTTTTT
CDR3 protein: CASSLVTGELFF

D gene: -
J gene: TRBJ1-2
V gene: TRBV5-1
clone size: -
CDR3 DNA: TGCGCCAGCAGCGCCTCTCCAGGGGCGGCAACCTATGGCTACACCTTC
CDR3 protein: CASSASPGAATYGYTF

D gene: TRBD2
J gene: TRBJ2-7
V gene: TRBV20-1
clone size: -
CDR3 DNA: TGCAGTGCTTCCGGGACTAGCGGGGAGAGCTCCTACGAGCAGTACTTC
CDR3 protein: CSASGTSGESSYEQYF

D gene: -
J gene: TRBJ1-2
V gene: TRBV19
clone size: many
CDR3 DNA: TGTGCCAGTAGTAGAGGCAGCTATGGCTACACCTTC
CDR3 protein: CASSRGSYGYTF

D gene: -
J gene: TRBJ2-1
V gene: TRBV12-3/TRBV12-4
clone size: many
CDR3 DNA: TGTGCCAGCAGTTTATCCCACGGGGGTGAGCAGTTCTTC
CDR3 protein: CASSLSHGGEQFF

D gene: -
J gene: TRBJ1-2
V gene: TRBV6-1
clone size: many
CDR3 DNA: TGTGCCAGCAGTGAAATCTGGGGGCAGGGCTACACCTTC
CDR3 protein: CASSEIWGQGYTF

D gene: TRBD2
J gene: TRBJ2-5
V gene: TRBV29-1
clone size: -
CDR3 DNA: TGCAGCGTTGAAGGGCGGGGGGTCGGAGAGACCCAGTACTTC
CDR3 protein: CSVEGRGVGETQYF